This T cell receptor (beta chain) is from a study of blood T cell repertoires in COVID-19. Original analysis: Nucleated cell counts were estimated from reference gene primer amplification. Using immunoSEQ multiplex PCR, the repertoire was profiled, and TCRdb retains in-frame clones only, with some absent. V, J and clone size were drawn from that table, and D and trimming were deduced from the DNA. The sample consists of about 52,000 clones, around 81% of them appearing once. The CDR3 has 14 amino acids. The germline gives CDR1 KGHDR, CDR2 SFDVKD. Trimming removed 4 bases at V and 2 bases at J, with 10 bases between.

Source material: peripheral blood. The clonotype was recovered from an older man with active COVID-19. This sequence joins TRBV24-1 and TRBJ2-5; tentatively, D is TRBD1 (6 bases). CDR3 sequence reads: CATSEPGTQETQYF. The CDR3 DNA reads TGTGCCACCAGTGAACCCGGGACACAAGAGACCCAGTACTTC.